The table lists the clone carrying this TCR beta chain with many counts. Its target is unknown. TCRdb re-analysed the 5' RACE reads in MiXCR, keeping a single row per CDR3 protein. The table shows around 120,000 distinct CDR3 sequences, with 9.3% occurring only once. The source of the sample is a study of CD8 T cells in ankylosing spondylitis. Whole-study findings and limits: Disease-linked clones displayed a CD8+ phenotype and appeared relatively rarely in peripheral blood.

CDR1 is SGHRS and CDR2 is YFSETQ in the germline V gene. Trimming at V came to 4 bases and at J to 5 bases, leaving 9 bases not matched to a gene. The length of the CDR3 is 15 residues. The chain links TRBV5-1 to TRBJ2-7, with 10 bases aligning to TRBD1. The TCR comes from a male donor with ankylosing spondylitis or in good health (not recorded which). Sequenced sample: blood, either unsorted or a sorted T cell fraction (not recorded which). CDR3 nucleotides: TGCGCCAGCAGCATTACCGGGACAGGGGTAAACGAGCAGTACTTC. As protein: CASSITGTGVNEQYF.